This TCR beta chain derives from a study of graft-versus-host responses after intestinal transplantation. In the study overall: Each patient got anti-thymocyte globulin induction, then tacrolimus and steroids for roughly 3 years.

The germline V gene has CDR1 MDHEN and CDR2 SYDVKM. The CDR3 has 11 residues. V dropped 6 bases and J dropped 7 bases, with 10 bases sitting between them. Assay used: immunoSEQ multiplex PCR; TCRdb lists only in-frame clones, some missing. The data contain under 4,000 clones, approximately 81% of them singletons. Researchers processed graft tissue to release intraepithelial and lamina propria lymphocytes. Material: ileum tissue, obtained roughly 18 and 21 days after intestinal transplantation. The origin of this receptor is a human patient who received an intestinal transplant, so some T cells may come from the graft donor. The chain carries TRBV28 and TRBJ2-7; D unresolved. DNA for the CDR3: TGTGCCAGCAGCTCTCCGTTAGAGCAGTACTTC. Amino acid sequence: CASSSPLEQYF.